The clone carrying this T cell receptor (beta chain) was picked up a small number of times. CDR3 size: 13 residues. Germline V lookup: CDR1 LNHDA, CDR2 SQIVND (reference sequence). V lost 4 bases and J 8 bases, leaving 9 bases between the germline ends. This specimen comes from a study of OX40 agonist ivuxolimab in advanced cancers. The table came from immunoSEQ multiplex PCR; TCRdb's copy has only in-frame clones and leaves some out. Here the sample spans about 83,000 clones, around 80% being singletons. The rearrangement links TRBV19 to TRBJ1-6, with D unresolved. The material sequenced was CD4+ or CD8+ T cells sorted from blood, taken in a trial of the OX40 agonist ivuxolimab. The receptor's source is an adult with an advanced solid tumor such as melanoma, head and neck, liver or kidney cancer. In DNA, the CDR3 is TGTGCCAGTAGTAGGGGTTTTGATTCACCCCTCCACTTT. Protein sequence: CASSRGFDSPLHF.